These 3 T cell receptor beta chains were sequenced from one sample in a study of shared clonotypes between healthy human individuals. Naive CD8 cells comprised CD45RO-negative, CCR7-positively selected cells, excluding terminally differentiated effector memory CD45RA+ cells. Clones were read by immunoSEQ multiplex PCR, and TCRdb kept only the in-frame ones, dropping some. The repertoire consists of about 680,000 clones, with just over 90% occurring once and the leading ten covering approximately 22%. The sequencing input was naive CD8+ T cells sorted from blood. The receptors stem from a man younger than 40 in good health.

The V and J genes are TRBV4-1 and TRBJ2-7; 8 bases are shared with TRBD2. Germline V gene sequence: CDR1 MGHRA, CDR2 YSYEKL. The CDR3 length is 16 residues. Trimming removed 1 base from V and 3 bases from J; junction bases left unmatched: 8. CDR3 loop: CASSQALSGTYYEQYF. In nucleotides, the CDR3 is TGCGCCAGCAGCCAAGCCCTTAGCGGGACTTACTACGAGCAGTACTTC.

The chain combines TRBV7-9 with TRBJ2-1, with 10 bases matching TRBD2. Germline loops: CDR1 SEHNR, CDR2 FQNEAQ (reference sequence). The CDR3 runs 12 residues. CDR3 sequence: CALAGVLNEQFF. The CDR3 region has the DNA TGTGCTCTAGCGGGAGTCTTGAATGAGCAGTTCTTC. Full variable domain (rest looked up from reference TRBV7-9 and TRBJ2-1): DTGVSQNPRHKITKRGQNVTFRCDPISEHNRLYWYRQTLGQGPEFLTYFQNEAQLEKSRLLSDRFSAERPKGSFSTLEIQRTEQGDSAMYLCALAGVLNEQFFGPGTRLTVL.

This rearrangement joins TRBV10-3 to TRBJ1-1; D gene unclear. This CDR3 is 19 amino acids long. The germline V gene has CDR1 ENHRY and CDR2 SYGVKD. Trimming shortened V by 0 bases and J by 1 base, and 21 bases separated the two germline ends. The CDR3 DNA sequence: TGTGCCATCAGTGAGTCGATCGACATATATAGGACCTCGAACACTGAAGCTTTCTTT. Translation gives CAISESIDIYRTSNTEAFF.